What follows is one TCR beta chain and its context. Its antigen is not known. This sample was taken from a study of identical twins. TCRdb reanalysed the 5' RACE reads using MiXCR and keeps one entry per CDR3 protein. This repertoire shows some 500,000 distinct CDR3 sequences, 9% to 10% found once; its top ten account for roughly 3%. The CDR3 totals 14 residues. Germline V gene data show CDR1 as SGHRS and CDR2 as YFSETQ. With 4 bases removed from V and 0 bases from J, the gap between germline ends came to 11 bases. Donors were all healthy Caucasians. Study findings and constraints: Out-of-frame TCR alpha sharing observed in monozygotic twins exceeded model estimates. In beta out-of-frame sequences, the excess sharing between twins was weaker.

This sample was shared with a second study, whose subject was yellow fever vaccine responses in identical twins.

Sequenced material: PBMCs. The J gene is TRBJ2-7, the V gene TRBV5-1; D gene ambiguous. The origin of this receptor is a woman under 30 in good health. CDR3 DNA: TGCGCCAGCAGCCGGGCACCTAGCTCCTACGAGCAGTACTTC. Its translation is CASSRAPSSYEQYF.